This TCR beta chain was captured in a study of T cell responses to AZD1222 COVID-19 vaccine (dated by TCRdb to the early 2020s). Background for the entire study: A total of more than 230 trial participants underwent TCR sequencing, of whom 207 received two doses of AZD1222 and some 26 received two doses of the MenACWY control vaccine. Trial participants were enrolled into age subgroups of 18-55, 56-69 and 70-plus years, which contained around 150, 28 and 57 TCR-sequenced participants, respectively.

This clone was recorded once. It lacks a known antigen. No much larger clone is present one base from it, and per-base qualities are unavailable. General conclusions and limits of the study: The vaccine-associated CD4 TCRs covered the entire spike protein, and the dominant responses fell in regions 160-218 and 743-854. Conclusions about previously exposed vaccinees were limited because only 5 or 6 AZD1222 recipients were SARS-CoV-2 seropositive at baseline. Reportedly, close to half of the unique spike-specific TCRs recognized epitopes lying outside the regions that are mutated in the B.1.351 and B.1.1.7 variants. Because no day 14 peak-response samples were available, the repertoires could be characterized only after the peak T cell response. Most participants were white British and females outnumbered males, and the authors suggested that clonal diversity may have been underestimated. In the small 56-69-year group, the increase in depth fell short of significance, most likely because of low power. After two AZD1222 doses, spike-specific TCR breadth and depth were significantly higher than at day 0 and than in MenACWY recipients.

The intended sense of this specimen's time point label: about 28 days (+/-7) after the second vaccine dose. AZD1222 recipients with second doses at about 4 weeks or about 12 weeks were pooled, because spike-specific TCR depth and breadth did not differ between schedules. The vaccinee samples were drawn from two UK trials, COV001 and COV002, one of which was a single-blind randomized controlled phase 2/3 trial testing AZD1222 (ChAdOx1 nCoV-19) in healthy adults. Trial participant PBMC samples were collected at day 0 and day 28 after the second dose for TCRbeta chain sequencing. There are 14 amino acids in the CDR3, from cysteine to phenylalanine inclusive. Only the CDR3 DNA is retained, 42 bases long and in frame from the first base. Looking up the germline V gene yields CDR1 MNHEY and CDR2 SVGAGI. V sheds 7 bases and J sheds 4 bases, leaving 16 bases between their ends. The CDR3 regions of human TCRbeta chains were analyzed by immunosequencing. Processing in the source paper ran as follows. TCRs in the repertoires were matched against a reference library of SARS-CoV-2-specific TCRs that had been generated with the MIRA antigen-specificity platform. Breadth was defined as the fraction of unique TCRs that were SARS-CoV-2-associated, and depth was defined as the fraction of total T cells that were SARS-CoV-2-associated. Using the MIRA data, each spike-specific TCR was assigned both to the spike region to which the TCR was reactive and to a CD4 or CD8 class. Log10-transformed breadth and depth values were compared by one-way ANOVA with Sidak's multiple comparisons tests. TCRdb provides this immuneACCESS table in a form limited to in-frame rearrangements. Some clones are lacking; in checked studies, under half of them reflect an unresolved V gene, and why the rest are absent is not known. The D gene and trimming were derived from the DNA, and the V and J assignments and clone size from that table. The sample data list approximately 200,000 clones, and approximately 90% of these were observed just once. Approximately 3.7% of the sample is taken by the ten largest.

Sequencing used peripheral blood, obtained 28 days after the second AZD1222 dose. The TCR originated in an adult who received the AZD1222 COVID-19 vaccine. The V and J genes are TRBV6-5 and TRBJ1-2; the D segment could be TRBD1, given 6 matching bases. The nucleotide sequence is TGTGCCAGCAACTCGGGGGGGCTGCCCTATGGCTACACCTTC. This gives the protein CASNSGGLPYGYTF.